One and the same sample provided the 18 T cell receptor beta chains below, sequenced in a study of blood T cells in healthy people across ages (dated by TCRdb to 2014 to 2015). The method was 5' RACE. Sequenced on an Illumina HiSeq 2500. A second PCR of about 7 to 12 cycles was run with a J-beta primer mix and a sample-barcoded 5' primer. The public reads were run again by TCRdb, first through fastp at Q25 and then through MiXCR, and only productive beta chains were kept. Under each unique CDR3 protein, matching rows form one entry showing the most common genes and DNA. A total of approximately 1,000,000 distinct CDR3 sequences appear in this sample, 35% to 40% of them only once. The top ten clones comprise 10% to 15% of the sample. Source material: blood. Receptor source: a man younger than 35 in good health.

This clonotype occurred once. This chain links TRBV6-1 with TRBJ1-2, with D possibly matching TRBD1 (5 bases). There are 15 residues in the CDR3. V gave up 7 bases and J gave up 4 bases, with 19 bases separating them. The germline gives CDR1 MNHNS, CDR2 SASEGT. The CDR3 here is CASNSGRMLSYGYTF. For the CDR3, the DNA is TGTGCCAGCAATTCGGGACGGATGCTCTCCTATGGCTACACCTTC.

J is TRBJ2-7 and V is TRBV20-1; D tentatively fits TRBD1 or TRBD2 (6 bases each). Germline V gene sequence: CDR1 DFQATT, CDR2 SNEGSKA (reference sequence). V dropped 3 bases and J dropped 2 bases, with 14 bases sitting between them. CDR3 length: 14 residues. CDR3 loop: CSASGGRSAYEQYF. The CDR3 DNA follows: TGCAGTGCTAGTGGGGGGCGTTCAGCCTACGAGCAGTACTTC.

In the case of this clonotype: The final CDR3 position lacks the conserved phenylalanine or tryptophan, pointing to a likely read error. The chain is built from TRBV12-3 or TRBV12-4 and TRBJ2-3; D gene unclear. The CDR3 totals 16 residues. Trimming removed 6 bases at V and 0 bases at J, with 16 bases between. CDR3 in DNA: TGTGCCAGCAGCCAACACCTTAACACTAGCACAGATACGCAGTATTCT. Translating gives CASSQHLNTSTDTQYS.

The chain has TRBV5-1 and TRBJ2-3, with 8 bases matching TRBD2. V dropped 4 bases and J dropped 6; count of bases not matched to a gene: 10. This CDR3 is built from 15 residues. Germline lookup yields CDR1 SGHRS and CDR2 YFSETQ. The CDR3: CASSHGSGGWDTQYF. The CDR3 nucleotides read TGCGCCAGCAGCCATGGCAGCGGGGGATGGGATACGCAGTATTTT.

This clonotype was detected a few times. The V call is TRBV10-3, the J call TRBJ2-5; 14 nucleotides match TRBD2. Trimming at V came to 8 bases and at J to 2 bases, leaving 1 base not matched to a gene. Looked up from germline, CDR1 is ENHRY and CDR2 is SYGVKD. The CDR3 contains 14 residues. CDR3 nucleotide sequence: TGTGCCATCGGACTAGCGGGGGGACAAGAGACCCAGTACTTC. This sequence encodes CAIGLAGGQETQYF.

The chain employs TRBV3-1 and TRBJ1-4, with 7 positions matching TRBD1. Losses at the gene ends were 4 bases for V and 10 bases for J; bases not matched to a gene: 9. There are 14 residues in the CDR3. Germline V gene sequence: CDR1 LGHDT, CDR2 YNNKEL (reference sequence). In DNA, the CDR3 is TGTGCCAGCAGCCCCGGGACAGACGACGGAAAACTGTTTTTT. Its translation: CASSPGTDDGKLFF.

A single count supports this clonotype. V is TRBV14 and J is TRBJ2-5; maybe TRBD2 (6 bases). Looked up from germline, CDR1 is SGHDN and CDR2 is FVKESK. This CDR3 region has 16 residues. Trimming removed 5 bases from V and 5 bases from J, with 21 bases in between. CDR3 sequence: CASSKTRMSSVETQYF. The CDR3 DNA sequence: TGTGCCAGCAGCAAAACCCGAATGTCTAGCGTCGAGACCCAGTACTTC.

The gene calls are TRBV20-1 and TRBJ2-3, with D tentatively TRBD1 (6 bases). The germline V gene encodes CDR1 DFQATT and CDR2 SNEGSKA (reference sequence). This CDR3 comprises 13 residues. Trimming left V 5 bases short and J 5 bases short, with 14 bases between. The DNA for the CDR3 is TGCAGTGCTCGCGGACAGAATCAAGATACGCAGTATTTT. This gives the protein CSARGQNQDTQYF.

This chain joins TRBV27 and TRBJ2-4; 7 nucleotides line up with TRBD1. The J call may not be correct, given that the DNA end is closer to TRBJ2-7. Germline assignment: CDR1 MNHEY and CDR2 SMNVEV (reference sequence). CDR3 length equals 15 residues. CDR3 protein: CASSLRGTETYEQYF. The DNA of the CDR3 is TGTGCCAGCAGTTTAAGGGGGACAGAGACCTACGAGCAGTACTTC.

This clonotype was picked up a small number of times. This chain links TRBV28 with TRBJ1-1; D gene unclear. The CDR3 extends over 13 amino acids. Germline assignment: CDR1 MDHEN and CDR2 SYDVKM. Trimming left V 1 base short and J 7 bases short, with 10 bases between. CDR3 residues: CASSLSYFSEAFF. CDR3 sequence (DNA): TGTGCCAGCAGTTTATCCTATTTCAGTGAAGCTTTCTTT.

DNA of the CDR3: TGTGCCAGCACCCGGGGAAACAATCAGCCCCAGCATTTT. This gives the protein CASTRGNNQPQHF. The V call is TRBV28, the J call TRBJ1-5; D remains unclear. The CDR3 totals 13 residues. The germline gives CDR1 MDHEN, CDR2 SYDVKM. Trimming took 7 bases from V and 3 from J, leaving 10 bases between them. Combining the CDR3 with reference TRBV28 and TRBJ1-5 gives the whole variable domain DVKVTQSSRYLVKRTGEKVFLECVQDMDHENMFWYRQDPGLGLRLIYFSYDVKMKEKGDIPEGYSVSREKKERFSLILESASTNQTSMYLCASTRGNNQPQHFGDGTRLSIL.

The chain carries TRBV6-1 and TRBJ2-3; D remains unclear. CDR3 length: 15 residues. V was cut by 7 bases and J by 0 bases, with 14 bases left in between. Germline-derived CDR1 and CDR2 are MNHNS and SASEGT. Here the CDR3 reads CASKGPFRSTDTQYF. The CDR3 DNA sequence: TGTGCCAGCAAAGGGCCGTTTAGAAGCACAGATACGCAGTATTTT.

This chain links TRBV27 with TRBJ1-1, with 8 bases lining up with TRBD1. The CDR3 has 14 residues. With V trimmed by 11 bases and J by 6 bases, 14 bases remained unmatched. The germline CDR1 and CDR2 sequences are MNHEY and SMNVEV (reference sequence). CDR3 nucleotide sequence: TGTGCCTCAAAGGGGCAGGGGGCGAGGTCTGAAGCTTTCTTT. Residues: CASKGQGARSEAFF.

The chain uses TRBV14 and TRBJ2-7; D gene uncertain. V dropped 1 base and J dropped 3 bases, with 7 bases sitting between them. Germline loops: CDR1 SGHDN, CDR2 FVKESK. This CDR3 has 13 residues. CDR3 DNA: TGTGCCAGCAGCCAAGTCAGCCGCTACGAGCAGTACTTC. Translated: CASSQVSRYEQYF. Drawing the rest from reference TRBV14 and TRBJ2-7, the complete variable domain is EAGVTQFPSHSVIEKGQTVTLRCDPISGHDNLYWYRRVMGKEIKFLLHFVKESKQDESGMPNNRFLAERTGGTYSTLKVQPAELEDSGVYFCASSQVSRYEQYFGPGTRLTVT.

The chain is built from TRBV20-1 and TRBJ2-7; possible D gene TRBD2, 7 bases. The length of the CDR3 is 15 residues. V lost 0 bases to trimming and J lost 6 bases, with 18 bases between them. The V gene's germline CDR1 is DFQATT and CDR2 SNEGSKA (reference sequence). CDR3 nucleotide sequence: TGCAGTGCTAGAGATCATAGGGGAGGGGGAGGCGAGCAGTACTTC. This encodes CSARDHRGGGGEQYF.

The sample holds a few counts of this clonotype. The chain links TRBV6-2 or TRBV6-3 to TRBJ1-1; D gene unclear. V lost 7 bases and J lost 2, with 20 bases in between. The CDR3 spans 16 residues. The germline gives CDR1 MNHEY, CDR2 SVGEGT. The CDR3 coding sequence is TGTGCCAGCACTCCGTTTATTCGGACGGATAACACTGAAGCTTTCTTT. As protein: CASTPFIRTDNTEAFF.

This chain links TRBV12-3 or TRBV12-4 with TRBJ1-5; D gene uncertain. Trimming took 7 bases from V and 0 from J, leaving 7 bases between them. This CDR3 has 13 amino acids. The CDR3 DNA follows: TGTGCCAGCAACACACATAGCAATCAGCCCCAGCATTTT. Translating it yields CASNTHSNQPQHF.

The CDR3 bases are TGTGCCAGCAGTGGGGACCGGTCGTACACTGAAGCTTTCTTT. Translation: CASSGDRSYTEAFF. The chain carries TRBV12-3 or TRBV12-4 and TRBJ1-1, with D possibly TRBD1 on 5 matching bases. CDR3 size: 14 residues. V dropped 5 bases and J dropped 3 bases, with 13 bases sitting between them.